This paragraph covers one T cell receptor (beta chain) sequence. The CDR3 is made up of 15 amino acids. Deletions cut 7 bases from V and 5 bases from J, with 17 bases between. CDR1 LNHDA and CDR2 SQIVND come from the germline V gene (reference sequence). This sample is part of a study of blood T cell repertoires in COVID-19. Assay used: immunoSEQ multiplex PCR; TCRdb lists only in-frame clones, some missing. The sample holds about 180,000 clones, 85% to 90% seen once. This clonotype was sampled from a woman aged 25 to 45 with active or convalescent COVID-19. V gene TRBV19 combines with J gene TRBJ1-4, with D maybe TRBD1 (6 bases). The sample taken for sequencing was peripheral blood. The CDR3 spells CASKTQGRRNEKLFF. The CDR3 nucleotides are TGTGCCAGTAAAACTCAGGGGAGAAGAAATGAAAAACTGTTTTTT.